This is a list of T cell receptor beta chains from one sample in a study of blood T cells in healthy people across ages. TCRdb reprocessed the 5' RACE reads via MiXCR and lists one record per CDR3 protein. The table lists 1.4 million to 1.5 million distinct CDR3 sequences, approximately 40% of them singletons. Sequenced: blood. The receptor source for this set is a woman between 18 and 29 years old in good health. Both conserved end residues are part of each CDR3. Fields, in order: D gene, V gene, CDR3 length, J gene, clone size, CDR3 protein, CDR3 DNA. D genes are given only for firm matches. The listing skips clone size in some rows; elsewhere it reads once, few, many or a size class.

D: TRBD1
V: TRBV7-8
length: 15
J: TRBJ2-1
size: few
CDR3: CASSIGQGPYNEQFF
DNA: TGTGCCAGCAGCATCGGACAGGGACCATACAATGAGCAGTTCTTC

D: .
V: TRBV30
length: 10
J: TRBJ2-5
size: .
CDR3: CAWATETQYF
DNA: TGTGCCTGGGCTACAGAGACCCAGTACTTC

D: TRBD1
V: TRBV7-9
length: 14
J: TRBJ1-4
size: .
CDR3: CPSSRDSGNEKLFF
DNA: TGTCCCAGCAGCCGGGACAGCGGGAATGAAAAACTGTTTTTT

D: .
V: TRBV20-1
length: 15
J: TRBJ1-2
size: .
CDR3: CSARDSGAAQYGYTF
DNA: TGCAGTGCTAGAGATTCCGGGGCAGCTCAATATGGCTACACCTTC

D: .
V: TRBV15
length: 14
J: TRBJ1-1
size: .
CDR3: CATNEQGRRTEAFF
DNA: TGTGCCACCAACGAACAGGGCCGTCGGACTGAAGCTTTCTTT

D: .
V: TRBV12-3/TRBV12-4
length: 13
J: TRBJ1-2
size: .
CDR3: CASRGTGDYDYTF
DNA: TGTGCCAGCAGGGGGACGGGTGACTATGACTACACCTTC

D: TRBD1
V: TRBV15
length: 15
J: TRBJ2-7
size: .
CDR3: CATSRDLPGGYEQYF
DNA: TGTGCCACCAGCAGAGATCTGCCAGGGGGTTACGAGCAGTACTTC

D: .
V: TRBV7-9
length: 15
J: TRBJ1-5
size: few
CDR3: CASSLGVGSVGPQHF
DNA: TGTGCCAGCAGCTTGGGGGTTGGGAGTGTTGGGCCCCAGCATTTT

D: TRBD1
V: TRBV4-1
length: 16
J: TRBJ1-2
size: .
CDR3: CASSQGVGTGSGGYTF
DNA: TGCGCCAGCAGCCAGGGGGTCGGGACAGGCTCAGGGGGCTACACCTTC

D: TRBD2
V: TRBV11-1
length: 17
J: TRBJ2-3
size: .
CDR3: CASSWDGGALSTDTQCF
DNA: TGTGCCAGCAGCTGGGACGGGGGGGCATTAAGCACAGATACGCAGTGTTTT

D: .
V: TRBV6-1
length: 14
J: TRBJ1-1
size: .
CDR3: CASSEITENTEAFF
DNA: TGTGCCAGCAGTGAGATTACGGAGAACACTGAAGCTTTCTTT

D: .
V: TRBV5-1
length: 16
J: TRBJ2-1
size: few
CDR3: CASSPPRWGDYNEQFF
DNA: TGCGCCAGCAGCCCTCCCCGGTGGGGCGATTACAATGAGCAGTTCTTC

D: TRBD1
V: TRBV6-5
length: 16
J: TRBJ2-7
size: .
CDR3: CASSYGQGARTCEQYF
DNA: TGTGCCAGCAGTTACGGACAGGGGGCCCGAACCTGCGAGCAGTACTTC

D: TRBD2
V: TRBV18
length: 16
J: TRBJ2-1
size: .
CDR3: CASSRGGRAIANEQFF
DNA: TGTGCCAGCTCCCGGGGGGGCAGGGCAATAGCCAATGAGCAGTTCTTC

D: .
V: TRBV6-6
length: 15
J: TRBJ2-1
size: .
CDR3: CASSYSGNSYNEQFF
DNA: TGTGCCAGCAGTTACTCGGGCAACTCCTACAATGAGCAGTTCTTC

D: .
V: TRBV6-5
length: 15
J: TRBJ2-3
size: few
CDR3: CASRPTGTGTDTQYF
DNA: TGTGCCAGCAGACCCACCGGGACCGGCACAGATACGCAGTATTTT